Included here is one T cell receptor beta chain sequence, with context. The data derive from a study of blood T cell repertoires in COVID-19. The overall study: Acute and convalescent COVID-19 samples came from the United States, Italy and Spain. PBMCs, B-cell-depleted T cells, or T cells provided the cDNA or gDNA that made up the material.

This CDR3 region has 16 residues. The germline CDR1 and CDR2 sequences are MNHEY and SVGAGI. Trimming pared 1 base from V and 5 bases from J, leaving 14 bases between. In Seattle, patients joined the study during active infection and were tracked longitudinally. Original data processing: Scientists estimated how many nucleated cells there were by amplifying reference gene primers. Data came from immunoSEQ multiplex PCR; TCRdb stores just in-frame clones and leaves some out. V and J calls and clone size are those listed in that table; D and trimming were worked out from the DNA. The data show under 200,000 clones, with 84% seen just once and less than 3.5% held by the top ten.

The chain employs TRBV6-5 and TRBJ2-2; D gene unclear. Sequencing was carried out using peripheral blood. The clonotype comes from a woman aged 80 or older with COVID-19, enrolled during active disease. The DNA of the CDR3 is TGTGCCAGCAGTTACTTGGCAGGCCGAAGGACCGGGGAGCTGTTTTTT. Protein product: CASSYLAGRRTGELFF.